Shown below are 24 T cell receptor beta chains from a single sample sequenced in a study of tumor-infiltrating lymphocytes in primary liver carcinoma. The study co-extracted DNA and RNA from around 20-30 mg of unsorted bulk tissue. TCR beta cDNA was reverse-transcribed from roughly 520 ng of total RNA. The reaction used a constant-region primer and ProtoScript II reverse transcriptase. Each TCR beta library was derived from three nested multiplex PCR rounds that employed slightly modified ARM-PCR. TRBV1-TRBV30 forward primers paired with a C-beta reverse primer drove the first two PCR rounds, 10 cycles each. MiXCR, run by TCRdb on the multiplex PCR reads, gives a single entry per CDR3 protein. Among some 190,000 distinct CDR3 sequences listed, around four fifths were seen once. Material for sequencing was tumor tissue from primary liver carcinoma. The receptors come from a middle-aged man with primary liver carcinoma and hepatitis B virus infection.

This clonotype was seen ten or more times. CDR3 residues: CASSPGGGTNEKLFF. CDR3 in DNA: TGTGCCAGCAGCCCAGGCGGCGGAACTAATGAAAAACTGTTTTTT. The rearrangement uses TRBV5-4 and TRBJ1-4; D ambiguous. V lost 4 bases to trimming and J lost 1 base, with 11 bases between them. In germline, CDR1 is SGHNT, CDR2 YYREEE (reference sequence). This CDR3 region has 15 residues.

A note on this clonotype: One end of the junction is discordant with germline, which a read error may explain. This rearrangement joins TRBV29-1 to TRBJ1-1; D not certain. Looked up from germline, CDR1 is SQVTM and CDR2 is ANQGSEA. The CDR3 extends over 12 amino acids. CDR3 sequence reads: CSVQSGVTEVFF. The CDR3, as DNA: TGCAGCGTTCAATCCGGGGTCACTGAAGTTTTCTTT.

A note on this clonotype: An end of the junction does not agree with germline; a read error may underlie this. The chain recombines TRBV6-2 or TRBV6-3 with TRBJ2-7, with D possibly matching TRBD2 (5 bases). The germline V gene has CDR1 MNHEY and CDR2 SVGEGT. The CDR3 runs to 16 residues. The CDR3 region is CTSSYSSIDYSYEQYF. CDR3 in DNA: TGTACCAGCAGTTACTCGAGTATCGACTATTCCTACGAGCAGTATTTC.

As to this clonotype: This could be a read error, since a much larger clone is one nucleotide away. Here the CDR3 reads CASSPISGGPLGETQYF. The CDR3 region has the DNA TGTGCCAGCAGTCCGATATCGGGAGGGCCACTGGGCGAGACCCAGTACTTC. V is TRBV28 and J is TRBJ2-5; the match to TRBD2 covers 8 bases. Germline V gives CDR1 MDHEN, CDR2 SYDVKM. Losses at the gene ends were 5 bases for V and 5 bases for J; bases not matched to a gene: 16. This CDR3 has 17 amino acids.

V gene TRBV30 combines with J gene TRBJ1-5; TRBD1 agrees at 10 bases. The tail of the sequence fits TRBJ2-3 better, so the J call may be wrong. The CDR3 runs to 14 residues. Germline CDR1 and CDR2: GTSNPN and SVGIG (reference sequence). The CDR3 protein is CACRGQGVNQPQYF. The CDR3 nucleotides read TGTGCCTGCCGAGGACAGGGGGTCAATCAGCCCCAGTATTTT.

Of note for this clonotype: The missing conserved phenylalanine or tryptophan at the end of this CDR3 makes a read error likely. The V call is TRBV6-6, the J call TRBJ2-1, with TRBD1 as a possible D gene (5 bases). The CDR3 covers 14 residues. Germline V gene data show CDR1 as MNHNY and CDR2 as SVGAGI (reference sequence). CDR3 sequence reads: CASSYSQGYNEQFS. DNA of the CDR3: TGTGCCAGCAGCTACTCCCAGGGTTACAATGAGCAGTTCTCC.

In regard to this clonotype: Given the absence of the conserved phenylalanine or tryptophan at the CDR3 end, a read error is likely. It is unclear where the CDR3 begins or ends on the DNA, so no DNA is shown, and the CDR3 is as TCRdb lists it. The V call is TRBV6-1, the J call TRBJ1-5. From germline, CDR1 is MNHNS and CDR2 SASEGT. The CDR3 region is 14 residues in length, termini included. CDR3 loop: CASSEGGNDQPQLS.

Remarks on this clonotype: One end of the junction is discordant with germline, which a read error may explain. The chain employs TRBV4-3 and TRBJ2-3; 7 bases map to TRBD2. Germline CDR1 reads LGHNA; CDR2 reads YSLEER. The CDR3 has 15 residues. CDR3 bases: TGCGCGAGCAACCAAGATGCCCTAGCGGCAGATACGCAGTATTTT. This translates into CASNQDALAADTQYF.

There are a few counts of this clonotype. Germline is not matched at one junction end, which may reflect a read error. The chain uses TRBV6-5 and TRBJ2-7, with a weak D call TRBD2 (6 bases). The CDR3 has 15 amino acids. Germline-derived CDR1 and CDR2 are MNHEY and SVGAGI. CDR3 in DNA: TGTACCAGCAGCGCCCCGGGACTGTCCTCCTACGAGCAATACTTC. Encoded protein: CTSSAPGLSSYEQYF.

In this sample, this clonotype turned up once. The rearrangement uses TRBV6-6 and TRBJ1-2; no reliable D call. CDR1 and CDR2 from the germline V gene are MNHNY and SVGAGI (reference sequence). The CDR3 is 14 amino acids. The V end was cut by 6 bases, the J end by 8 bases, with 19 bases between. The CDR3 nucleotides are TGTGCCAGCAGCCCCGGAGCGGCTGAGTTGGGCTACACCTTC. It specifies CASSPGAAELGYTF.

Of note for this clonotype: At one end the junction does not follow the germline gene, possibly because of a read error. The chain is built from TRBV11-1 and TRBJ2-1; the match to TRBD2 covers 8 bases. The CDR3 is 19 residues long. Per germline, CDR1 SGHAT and CDR2 FQDESV (reference sequence). The CDR3 DNA sequence: TGTGCCAGCAGCTTTCCCGGGACTAGGGGGGGAGGCTCCTACAATGAGCAATTCTTC. Encoded protein: CASSFPGTRGGGSYNEQFF.

This clonotype has a single count. A much larger clone sits a single nucleotide away, making a read error possible. The V call is TRBV28, the J call TRBJ2-5; possibly TRBD2 for D (6 bases). Germline V gene lookup returns CDR1 MDHEN and CDR2 SYDVKM. The CDR3 consists of 12 residues. The CDR3 DNA follows: TGTGCCAGCAGTTGGGGGACTGAGACCCGGTACTTC. It specifies CASSWGTETRYF.

As to this clonotype: The conserved closing phenylalanine or tryptophan is absent in this CDR3, likely reflecting a read error. The chain employs TRBV30 and TRBJ2-4; D gene ambiguous. CDR1 and CDR2 from the germline V gene are GTSNPN and SVGIG (reference sequence). Trimming shortened V by 2 bases and J by 2 bases, and 13 bases separated the two germline ends. The CDR3 is 15 residues long. The CDR3 nucleotides read TGTGCCTGGAGTAACCGAGTGGTAACCAAAAACATTCAGTACTTA. Residues: CAWSNRVVTKNIQYL.

A note on this clonotype: One end of the junction fails to match germline, which may point to a read error. The rearrangement joins TRBV4-3 to TRBJ2-1; TRBD1 matches at 10 bases. Germline V CDR1 and CDR2: LGHNA, YSLEER. This CDR3 is 14 amino acids long. The CDR3 nucleotides read TGCGCCAGTAGCCTGGACAGGGGGGGGAACGAGCAGATCTTC. Its translation: CASSLDRGGNEQIF.

As to this clonotype: An end of the junction differs from the germline gene, which may be a read error. V and J are TRBV11-3 and TRBJ2-1; no definite D call. The CDR3 loop spans 12 amino acids. The germline gives CDR1 SGHNT, CDR2 YENEEA. CDR3 in amino acids: CAGSLNSNEQLF. The CDR3 DNA reads TGTGCCGGCAGCTTAAATTCCAATGAGCAACTCTTC.

On this clonotype: A much larger clonotype is one base distant, so this may be a read error. The chain is built from TRBV5-1 and TRBJ2-5; 7 nucleotides align to TRBD1. The V gene's germline CDR1 is SGHRS and CDR2 YFSETQ. The CDR3 covers 14 residues. DNA for the CDR3: TGCGCCAGCAGCTTATCCGGGACAGAAGAGACCCAGTGCTTC. Protein sequence: CASSLSGTEETQCF.

Points on this clonotype: The junction does not match germline at one end; this may be a read error. The rearrangement uses TRBV6-1 and TRBJ2-7; weak D call: TRBD1 (6 bases). Germline CDR1 and CDR2: MNHNS and SASEGT. The length of the CDR3 is 14 residues. This CDR3 is CASSTGTRPYEQYF. The CDR3 DNA is TGTGCCAGCAGTACCGGGACACGGCCCTATGAGCAGTACTTC.

Remarks on this clonotype: An end of the junction differs from the germline gene, which may be a read error. V gene TRBV11-3 combines with J gene TRBJ2-2; D unclear. The CDR3 totals 14 residues. Germline V CDR1 and CDR2: SGHNT, YENEEA. In nucleotides, the CDR3 is TGTGCCAGCAACTTAAAGGCGAACACCGTGGAGCTGTTTTTT. Translated: CASNLKANTVELFF.

This clonotype was picked up many times. The J gene is TRBJ1-5, the V gene TRBV6-1; tentative D call: TRBD1 (5 bases). The germline CDR1 and CDR2 sequences are MNHNS and SASEGT. Trimming stripped 2 bases from V and 1 base from J, with 12 bases between. The CDR3 is 16 amino acids. The CDR3 region is CASSEMGTGSNQPQHF. CDR3 bases: TGTGCCAGCAGTGAAATGGGGACTGGGAGCAATCAGCCCCAGCATTTT.

The chain carries TRBV4-2 and TRBJ2-7; 10 bases are a match to TRBD1. The ends lost 10 bases at V and 5 bases at J; junction bases unmatched: 14. CDR1 and CDR2 from the germline V gene are LGHNA and YNFKEQ. The CDR3 totals 15 residues. DNA for the CDR3: TGTGCCAACAGTCCCTGGGACAGGGGAGGCCACGAGCAGTACTTC. It yields the protein CANSPWDRGGHEQYF.

As to this clonotype: This may be a read error, as it is one base from a much larger clone. V gene TRBV11-2 combines with J gene TRBJ2-3; D unclear. The CDR3 covers 14 residues. Germline lookup yields CDR1 SGHAT and CDR2 FQNNGV. The CDR3 bases are TGTGTCAGCAGCTTAGATGGGAACACAGATACGCAGTATTTT. It encodes CVSSLDGNTDTQYF.

For this clonotype: Its ends do not fully match the called genes, so a read error is possible. The chain is built from TRBV12-3 or TRBV12-4 and TRBJ2-3; no firm D call. The CDR3 loop spans 11 amino acids. Written as DNA, the CDR3 is TGTGCCATTCAGAGCACAGATTCGCAGTATTTT. Its translation is CAIQSTDSQYF.

The gene calls are TRBV29-1 and TRBJ1-1; possibly TRBD1 for D (5 bases). V lost 7 bases, J lost 5 bases, and 23 bases lay in between. CDR1 is SQVTM, CDR2 ANQGSEA, per germline. This CDR3 is 15 amino acids long. The CDR3 nucleotides are TGCAGCGCCAGTGCAGGGTGGGGGATTAAGACTGAAGCTTTCTTT. Encoded protein: CSASAGWGIKTEAFF. The entire variable domain, with the rest obtained from reference TRBV29-1 and TRBJ1-1, is as follows: SAVISQKPSRDICQRGTSLTIQCQVDSQVTMMFWYRQQPGQSLTLIATANQGSEATYESGFVIDKFPISRPNLTFSTLTVSNMSPEDSSIYLCSASAGWGIKTEAFFGQGTRLTVV.

This clonotype occurred once. The chain has TRBV29-1 and TRBJ2-7, with D perhaps matching TRBD1 (5 bases). CDR3 size: 12 residues. V lost 8 bases, J lost 6 bases, and 17 bases lay in between. Germline V gene data show CDR1 as SQVTM and CDR2 as ANQGSEA. DNA for the CDR3: TGCAGCTTTGTGGACACACCCGGCGAGCAGTACTTC. This sequence encodes CSFVDTPGEQYF.